This TCR beta chain was observed in a study of CD8+ T cells in alopecia areata. Overall study: Using the percentage of affected scalp area, treated patients' severity was scored.

cDNA reverse transcribed from extracted RNA served as the sequencing template. TCRdb keeps only in-frame clones here, not all; method: immunoSEQ multiplex PCR. The table records about 40,000 clones, about nine tenths of them present only once. Regarding this clone: Its antigen is not identified.

Findings and limits, study-wide: In lesional scalp, particularly from alopecia totalis/universalis, clonality was higher than in normal scalp.

The treatment was: oral pan-JAK inhibitor, 5-10 mg twice daily. CDR1 is SQVTM, CDR2 ANQGSEA, per germline. There are 14 residues in the CDR3. The germline V and J ends were trimmed by 4 bases and 2 bases, with 13 bases remaining between them. The chain couples TRBV29-1 to TRBJ2-3, with D possibly TRBD1 on 6 matching bases. The sequence derives from a human donor with alopecia areata. The sequencing here drew on CD8+ T cells sorted from blood, taken at week 24, from a patient treated with tofacitinib. CDR3 in amino acids: CSVAEGDPTDTQYF. The CDR3 DNA reads TGCAGCGTTGCCGAGGGGGACCCCACAGATACGCAGTATTTT.